This T cell receptor (beta chain) was obtained from a study of PD-1 blockade in classical Hodgkin lymphoma. From germline, CDR1 is ENHRY and CDR2 SYGVKD. Trimming cost V 6 bases and J 6 bases, with 18 bases left between them. CDR3 length equals 14 residues. All trial patients relapsed after autologous stem cell transplantation. Thawed PBMCs underwent magnetic negative selection to yield purified CD4+ T cells. Complete response, partial response or progressive disease were the best responses. Method: immunoSEQ multiplex PCR; TCRdb's copy keeps in-frame clones and lacks some. Of roughly 9,100 clones listed, 74% are singletons.

V usage is TRBV10-3 and J usage is TRBJ2-7; D might be TRBD2 (7 bases). The origin of this receptor is a human donor with classical Hodgkin lymphoma. Sequenced here: CD4+ T cells from blood, sampled at baseline. The CDR3 DNA reads as TGTGCCATCAGGTCGGACGGGGGGCGAATCGAGCAGTACTTC. Translated: CAIRSDGGRIEQYF.